This TCR beta chain was profiled in a study of shared clonotypes between healthy human individuals. The CDR3 consists of 16 residues. CDR1 SGDLS and CDR2 YYNGEE come from the germline V gene. The germline V and J ends were trimmed by 0 bases and 0 bases, with 12 bases remaining between them. The authors ran unsorted PBMC replicate PCRs on approximately 300 ng DNA, 30,000 or so T cell genomes. Profiling relied on immunoSEQ multiplex PCR, and the TCRdb table lists in-frame clones only, not all of them. The data show hundreds of thousands of clones, with 76% seen just once and 13% held by the top ten. Sequenced: PBMCs. This clonotype was sampled from a woman aged 40 to 49 in good health. Some clones in this sample may be carry-over from other donors' samples. J is TRBJ1-2 and V is TRBV9, with D maybe TRBD1 (5 bases). In nucleotides, the CDR3 is TGTGCCAGCAGCGTAGGTGGGGGGACCTCTAACTATGGCTACACCTTC. It yields the protein CASSVGGGTSNYGYTF.